The 5 T cell receptor beta chains below come from one sample, sequenced in a study of blood T cell repertoires in COVID-19. Produced via immunoSEQ multiplex PCR; TCRdb's table is partial and in-frame only. The sample has a few hundred thousand clones, about 87% seen once. Material for sequencing was peripheral blood. These receptors were collected from a man between 18 and 29 years old with COVID-19, enrolled during active disease.

Points on this clone: Sequence at one end of the junction differs from germline and may be a read error. The V call is TRBV3-1 (or the pseudogene TRBV3-2), the J call TRBJ2-1; TRBD1 matches 8 bases. This CDR3 is 17 amino acids long. CDR1 and CDR2 (germline): LGHDT, YNNKEL (reference sequence). The CDR3 loop is CASRQDGGQGSYNEQFF. The DNA for the CDR3 is TGTGCCAGCAGACAAGATGGCGGACAGGGCTCCTACAATGAGCAGTTCTTC.

The CDR3 sequence: CASRDTSGSYEQYF. Here the CDR3 DNA reads TGTGCCAGCAGAGATACTAGCGGGAGCTACGAGCAGTACTTC. The genes are TRBV2 and TRBJ2-7; 11 bases are shared with TRBD2. Trimming at V came to 6 bases and at J to 3 bases, leaving 4 bases not matched to a gene. Germline V CDR1 and CDR2: SNHLY, FYNNEI. The CDR3 sequence is 14 residues long.

The chain has TRBV7-3 and TRBJ2-2; D perhaps matches TRBD2 (5 bases). The CDR3 spans 14 residues. V was trimmed by 8 bases and J by 5 bases, leaving 15 bases between them. Per the germline V gene, CDR1 is SGHTA and CDR2 is FQGTGA. CDR3 residues: CASSTTRETGELFF. For the CDR3, the DNA is TGTGCCAGCTCAACAACTAGGGAAACCGGGGAGCTGTTTTTT. Complete variable domain (other parts from reference TRBV7-3 and TRBJ2-2): GAGVSQTPSNKVTEKGKYVELRCDPISGHTALYWYRQSLGQGPEFLIYFQGTGAADDSGLPNDRFFAVRPEGSVSTLKIQRTERGDSAVYLCASSTTRETGELFFGEGSRLTVL.

This clone was recorded once. The V and J genes are TRBV28 and TRBJ2-7, with 9 nucleotides matching TRBD1. Trimming removed 7 bases from V and 2 bases from J; junction bases left unmatched: 3. CDR1 and CDR2 (germline): MDHEN, SYDVKM. This CDR3 has 13 residues. The CDR3 coding sequence is TGTGCCAGCATGAGGACAGGGGCCTACGAGCAGTACTTC. It codes for CASMRTGAYEQYF.

The chain employs TRBV25-1 and TRBJ2-1, with a possible D match to TRBD2 (6 bases). Trimming removed 1 base from V and 4 bases from J, with 11 bases in between. CDR1 MGHDK and CDR2 SYGVNS come from the germline V gene. The CDR3 has 15 residues. The CDR3 is CASSEWEDNYNEQFF. DNA for the CDR3: TGTGCCAGCAGTGAATGGGAGGACAATTACAATGAGCAGTTCTTC.